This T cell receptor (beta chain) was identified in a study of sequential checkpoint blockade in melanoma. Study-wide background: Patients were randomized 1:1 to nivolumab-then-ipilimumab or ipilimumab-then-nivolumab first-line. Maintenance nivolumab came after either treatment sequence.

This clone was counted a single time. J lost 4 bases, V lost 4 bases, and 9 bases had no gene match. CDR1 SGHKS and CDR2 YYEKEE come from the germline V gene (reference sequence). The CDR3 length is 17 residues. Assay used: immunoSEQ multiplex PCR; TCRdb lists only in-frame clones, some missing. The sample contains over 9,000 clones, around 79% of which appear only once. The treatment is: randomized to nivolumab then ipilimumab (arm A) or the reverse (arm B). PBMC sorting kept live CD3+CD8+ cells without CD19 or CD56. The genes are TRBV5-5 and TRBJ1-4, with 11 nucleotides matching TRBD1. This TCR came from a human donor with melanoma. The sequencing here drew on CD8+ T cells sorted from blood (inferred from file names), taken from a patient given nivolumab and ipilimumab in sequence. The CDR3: CASSPEDRGLGNEKLFF. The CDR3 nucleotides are TGTGCCAGCAGCCCCGAGGACAGGGGGCTCGGTAATGAAAAACTGTTTTTT.